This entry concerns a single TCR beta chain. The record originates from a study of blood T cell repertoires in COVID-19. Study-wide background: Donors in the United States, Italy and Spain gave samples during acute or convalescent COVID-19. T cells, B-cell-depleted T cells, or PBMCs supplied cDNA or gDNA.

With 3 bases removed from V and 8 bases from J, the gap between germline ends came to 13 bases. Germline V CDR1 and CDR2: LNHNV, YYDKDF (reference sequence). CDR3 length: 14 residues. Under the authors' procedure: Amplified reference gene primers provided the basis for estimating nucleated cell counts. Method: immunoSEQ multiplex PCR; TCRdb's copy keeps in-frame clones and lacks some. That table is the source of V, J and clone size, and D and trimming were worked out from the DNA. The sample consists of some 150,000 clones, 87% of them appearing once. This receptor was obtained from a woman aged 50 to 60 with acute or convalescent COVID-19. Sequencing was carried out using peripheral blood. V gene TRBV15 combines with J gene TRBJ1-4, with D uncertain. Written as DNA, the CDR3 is TGTGCCACCAGCAGTAGGGCGGGCGGCGAAAAACTGTTTTTT. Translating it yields CATSSRAGGEKLFF.